Presented here are 6 T cell receptor beta chains from one specimen sequenced in a study of T-cell memory formation after mild COVID-19. One entry per CDR3 protein, called by TCRdb with MiXCR from the 5' RACE reads. The sample consists of 90,000 to 120,000 distinct CDR3 sequences, 11% of them appearing once. The sequencing sample was made of PBMCs or a T cell subset sorted from them (not recorded which). The receptor source for this set is a man between 18 and 29 years old who had mild COVID-19 (a few samples of this study predate the infection). Cell type and time point are not known.

The rearrangement joins TRBV5-1 to TRBJ2-1; 12 bases agree with TRBD1. The V segment lost 1 base and the J segment 10 bases; nucleotides outside the gene matches: 12. Germline V lookup: CDR1 SGHRS, CDR2 YFSETQ. The CDR3 contains 17 residues. The CDR3 here is CASSLRAGTGGRGEQFF. CDR3 coding DNA: TGCGCCAGCAGCTTGAGGGCCGGGACAGGGGGCAGAGGGGAGCAGTTCTTC.

This clonotype was counted a few times. The rearrangement links TRBV19 to TRBJ2-1; D is unresolved. Trimming removed 3 bases from V and 6 bases from J, with 6 bases in between. There are 12 residues in the CDR3. CDR1 and CDR2 (germline): LNHDA, SQIVND (reference sequence). Here the CDR3 DNA reads TGTGCCAGTAGTATTGGCCTCAATGAGCAGTTCTTC. Translating it yields CASSIGLNEQFF.

This clonotype was counted a few times. The CDR3 is CASSFPWTGGNTEAFF. The CDR3, as DNA: TGTGCCAGCAGTTTTCCCTGGACAGGGGGCAACACTGAAGCTTTCTTT. The V gene is TRBV6-2 or TRBV6-3, the J gene TRBJ1-1, with 11 bases lining up with TRBD1. The CDR3 consists of 16 residues. V shed 4 bases, J shed 2 bases, and the junction held 6 bases outside the gene matches. CDR1 is MNHEY and CDR2 is SVGEGT in the germline V gene.

This clonotype was counted ten times or more. This rearrangement joins TRBV5-1 to TRBJ2-7; TRBD2 agrees at 7 bases. The CDR3 is made up of 13 amino acids. Trimming at V came to 4 bases and at J to 5 bases, leaving 6 bases not matched to a gene. Germline V gene sequence: CDR1 SGHRS, CDR2 YFSETQ. The CDR3, as DNA: TGCGCCAGCAGCCCGGGGGGACTGCACGAGCAGTACTTC. It yields the protein CASSPGGLHEQYF.

The chain employs TRBV19 and TRBJ2-2, with D perhaps matching TRBD1 (6 bases). V dropped 8 bases and J dropped 3 bases, with 7 bases sitting between them. The CDR3 runs to 12 residues. Germline V lookup: CDR1 LNHDA, CDR2 SQIVND (reference sequence). CDR3 bases: TGTGCCAGTGGGACATACACCGGGGAGCTGTTTTTT. Its protein product is CASGTYTGELFF. The full variable domain, completed using reference TRBV19 and TRBJ2-2, is DGGITQSPKYLFRKEGQNVTLSCEQNLNHDAMYWYRQDPGQGLRLIYYSQIVNDFQKGDIAEGYSVSREKKESFPLTVTSAQKNPTAFYLCASGTYTGELFFGEGSRLTVL.

The V call is TRBV10-3, the J call TRBJ2-1; 8 nucleotides agree with TRBD1. CDR1 and CDR2 from the germline V gene are ENHRY and SYGVKD. The CDR3 totals 16 residues. Trimming took 7 bases from V and 7 from J; bases not matched to a gene: 15. Written as DNA, the CDR3 is TGTGCCATCACCCGGGTCTCCACGCAGGGGGCGAATGAGCAGTTCTTC. Protein: CAITRVSTQGANEQFF.